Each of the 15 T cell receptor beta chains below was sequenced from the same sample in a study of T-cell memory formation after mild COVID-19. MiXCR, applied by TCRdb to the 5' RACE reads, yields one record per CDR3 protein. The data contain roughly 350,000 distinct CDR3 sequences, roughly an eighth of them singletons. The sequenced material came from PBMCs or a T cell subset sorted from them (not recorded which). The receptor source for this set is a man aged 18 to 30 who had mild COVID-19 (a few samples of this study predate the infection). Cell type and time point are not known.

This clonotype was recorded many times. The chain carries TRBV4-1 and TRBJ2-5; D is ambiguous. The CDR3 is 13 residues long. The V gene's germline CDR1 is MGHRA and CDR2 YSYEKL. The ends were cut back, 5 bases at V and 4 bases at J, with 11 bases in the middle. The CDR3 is CASSRISRETQYF. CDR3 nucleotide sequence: TGCGCCAGCAGCAGAATAAGTAGAGAGACCCAGTACTTC.

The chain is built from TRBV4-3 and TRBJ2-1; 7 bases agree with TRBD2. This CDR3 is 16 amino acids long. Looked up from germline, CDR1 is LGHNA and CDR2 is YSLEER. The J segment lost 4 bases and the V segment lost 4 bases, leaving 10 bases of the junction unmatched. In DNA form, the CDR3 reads TGCGCCAGCAGCCCGCGCGGGAGTCCCGAATACAATGAGCAGTTCTTC. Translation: CASSPRGSPEYNEQFF.

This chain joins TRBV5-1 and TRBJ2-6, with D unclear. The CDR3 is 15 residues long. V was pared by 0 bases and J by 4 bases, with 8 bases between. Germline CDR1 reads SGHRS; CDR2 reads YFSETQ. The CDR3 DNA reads TGCGCCAGCAGCTTGGTGGTGGACGGGGCCAACGTCCTGACTTTC. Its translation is CASSLVVDGANVLTF.

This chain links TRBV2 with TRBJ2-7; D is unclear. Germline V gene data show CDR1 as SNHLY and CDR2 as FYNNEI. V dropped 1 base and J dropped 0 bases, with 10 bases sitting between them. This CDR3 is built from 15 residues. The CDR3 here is CASSEGLADSYEQYF. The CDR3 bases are TGTGCCAGCAGTGAAGGTTTAGCCGACTCCTACGAGCAGTACTTC. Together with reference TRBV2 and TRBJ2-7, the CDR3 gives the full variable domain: EPEVTQTPSHQVTQMGQEVILRCVPISNHLYFYWYRQILGQKVEFLVSFYNNEISEKSEIFDDQFSVERPDGSNFTLKIRSTKLEDSAMYFCASSEGLADSYEQYFGPGTRLTVT.

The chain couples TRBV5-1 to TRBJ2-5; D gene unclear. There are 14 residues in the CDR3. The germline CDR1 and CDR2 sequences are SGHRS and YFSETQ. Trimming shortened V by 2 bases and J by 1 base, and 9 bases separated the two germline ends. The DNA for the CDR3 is TGCGCCAGCAGCTTCGGACGGAGCCAAGAGACCCAGTACTTC. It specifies CASSFGRSQETQYF. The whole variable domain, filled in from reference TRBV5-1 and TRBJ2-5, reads KAGVTQTPRYLIKTRGQQVTLSCSPISGHRSVSWYQQTPGQGLQFLFEYFSETQRNKGNFPGRFSGRQFSNSRSEMNVSTLELGDSALYLCASSFGRSQETQYFGPGTRLLVL.

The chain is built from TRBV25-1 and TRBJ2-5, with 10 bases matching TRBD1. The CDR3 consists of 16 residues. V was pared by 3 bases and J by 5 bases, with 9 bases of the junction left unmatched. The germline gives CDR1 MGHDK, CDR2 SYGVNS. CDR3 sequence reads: CASSDPGTGVGETQYF. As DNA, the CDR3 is TGTGCCAGCAGTGACCCCGGGACAGGGGTGGGGGAGACCCAGTACTTC. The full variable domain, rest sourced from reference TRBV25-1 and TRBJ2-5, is EADIYQTPRYLVIGTGKKITLECSQTMGHDKMYWYQQDPGMELHLIHYSYGVNSTEKGDLSSESTVSRIRTEHFPLTLESARPSHTSQYLCASSDPGTGVGETQYFGPGTRLLVL.

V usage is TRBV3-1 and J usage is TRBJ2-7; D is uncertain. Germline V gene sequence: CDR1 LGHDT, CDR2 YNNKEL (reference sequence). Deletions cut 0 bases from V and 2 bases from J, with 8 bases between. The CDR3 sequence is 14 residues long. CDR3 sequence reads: CASSQDTSPYEQYF. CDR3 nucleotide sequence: TGTGCCAGCAGCCAAGATACCTCTCCCTACGAGCAGTACTTC.

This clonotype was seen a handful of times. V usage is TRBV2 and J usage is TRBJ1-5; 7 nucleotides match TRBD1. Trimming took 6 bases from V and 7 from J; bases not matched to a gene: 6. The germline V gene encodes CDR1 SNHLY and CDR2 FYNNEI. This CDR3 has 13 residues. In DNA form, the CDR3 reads TGTGCCAGCAGATCGACAGGGAACCAGCCCCAGCATTTT. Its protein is CASRSTGNQPQHF.

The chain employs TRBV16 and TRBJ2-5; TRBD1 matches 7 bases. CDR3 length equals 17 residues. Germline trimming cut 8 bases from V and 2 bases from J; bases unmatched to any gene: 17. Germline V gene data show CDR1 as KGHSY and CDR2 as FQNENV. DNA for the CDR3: TGTGCCAGCGGTCCGGGACAGAGAGGACCTTCACAAGAGACCCAGTACTTC. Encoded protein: CASGPGQRGPSQETQYF.

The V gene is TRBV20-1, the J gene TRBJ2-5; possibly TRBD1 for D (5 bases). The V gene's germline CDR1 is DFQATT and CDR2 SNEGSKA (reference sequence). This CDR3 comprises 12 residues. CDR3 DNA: TGCAGACCGAGCGCAGCGCAGGGGACCCAGTACTTC. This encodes CRPSAAQGTQYF.

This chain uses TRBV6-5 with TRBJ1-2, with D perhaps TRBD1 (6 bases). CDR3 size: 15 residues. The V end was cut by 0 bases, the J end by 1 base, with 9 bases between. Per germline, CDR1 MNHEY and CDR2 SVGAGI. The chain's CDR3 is CASSYSGQLNYGYTF. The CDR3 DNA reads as TGTGCCAGCAGTTACTCAGGACAGCTTAACTATGGCTACACCTTC.

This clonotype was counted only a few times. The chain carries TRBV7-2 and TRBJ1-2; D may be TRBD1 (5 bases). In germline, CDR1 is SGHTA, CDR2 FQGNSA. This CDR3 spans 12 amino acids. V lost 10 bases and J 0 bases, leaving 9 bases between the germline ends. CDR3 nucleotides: TGTGCCACAGGGCCTACTAACTATGGCTACACCTTC. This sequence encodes CATGPTNYGYTF.

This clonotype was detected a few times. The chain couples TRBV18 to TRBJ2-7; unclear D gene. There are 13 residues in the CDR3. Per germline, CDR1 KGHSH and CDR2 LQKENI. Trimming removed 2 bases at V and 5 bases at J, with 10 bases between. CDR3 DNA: TGTGCCAGCTCACCAGTTTCTGATCACGAGCAGTACTTC. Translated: CASSPVSDHEQYF. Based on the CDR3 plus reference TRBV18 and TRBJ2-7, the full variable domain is NAGVMQNPRHLVRRRGQEARLRCSPMKGHSHVYWYRQLPEEGLKFMVYLQKENIIDESGMPKERFSAEFPKEGPSILRIQQVVRGDSAAYFCASSPVSDHEQYFGPGTRLTVT.

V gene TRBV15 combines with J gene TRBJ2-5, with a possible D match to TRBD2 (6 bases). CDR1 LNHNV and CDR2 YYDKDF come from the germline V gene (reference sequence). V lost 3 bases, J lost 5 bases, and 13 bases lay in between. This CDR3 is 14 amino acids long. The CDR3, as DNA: TGTGCCACCAGCAGTGCGGGGCTGGCGGAGACCCAGTACTTC. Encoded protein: CATSSAGLAETQYF.

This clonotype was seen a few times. The CDR3 reads CASSLHQANSPLHF. Written as DNA, the CDR3 is TGTGCCAGCAGCTTACATCAAGCCAATTCACCCCTCCACTTT. This chain connects TRBV7-9 to TRBJ1-6; D unclear. CDR3 length: 14 amino acids. Looked up from germline, CDR1 is SEHNR and CDR2 is FQNEAQ (reference sequence). V was shortened by 2 bases and J by 7 bases, with 9 bases between the two germline ends.